The sequence of this TCR beta chain was determined in a study of shared clonotypes between healthy human individuals. Study-level results: Non-shared clonotypes showed lower generation probabilities than clonotypes common to all four donors.

TCRdb's table, derived via immunoSEQ multiplex PCR, lists solely in-frame clones and lacks some. This sample has about 2.4 million clones, with over 85% found just once. The study separated CD4+ cells into CD45RA+ naive and CD45RA-negative memory subsets. Remarks on this clone: Its antigen is as yet unknown. Within the sample, other DNA sequences also encode this same CDR3.

Sequencing was done on a sample of naive CD4+ T cells from PBMCs. The subset is: CD45RA+ positively selected. The sequence was obtained from a man aged 18 to 29 in good health. Some clones in this sample may be carry-over from other donors' samples.

This CDR3 reads CASSLTEYNEQFF. For the CDR3, the DNA is TGCGCCAGCAGCTTGACAGAATACAATGAGCAGTTCTTC. This chain links TRBV5-1 with TRBJ2-1; D is unresolved. Trimming left V 1 base short and J 4 bases short, with 6 bases between. In germline, CDR1 is SGHRS, CDR2 YFSETQ. CDR3 length: 13 residues.